This entry lists 29 T cell receptor beta chains sequenced from one sample in a study of blood T cell repertoires in COVID-19 (dated by TCRdb to 2020 to 2021). Library prep was done by the immunoSEQ multiplex PCR assay. This immuneACCESS table, as held by TCRdb, lists in-frame sequences with V and J called but not all clones. Of the missing ones, under half trace to an unresolved V gene in checked studies; the others have no known cause. The sample profile shows roughly 130,000 clones; roughly 80% of them were found once. The ten largest clones represent about 15% of the sample. The specimen was peripheral blood. The receptors here all came from a woman aged 50 to 60 with acute or convalescent COVID-19.

The V and J genes are TRBV4-1 and TRBJ1-6; 9 nucleotides align to TRBD1. This CDR3 has 18 residues. CDR1 and CDR2 (germline): MGHRA, YSYEKL. The V gene end was trimmed by 0 bases and the J gene end by 7 bases; junction bases not matched to a gene: 10. The CDR3 DNA reads as TGCGCCAGCAGCCAAGATCCCCTTGACAGGGGGAACAATTCACCCCTCCACTTT. Protein: CASSQDPLDRGNNSPLHF.

This chain connects TRBV28 to TRBJ1-4; D not certain. Germline CDR1 reads MDHEN; CDR2 reads SYDVKM. The CDR3 extends over 15 amino acids. V lost 5 bases and J 5 bases, leaving 15 bases between the germline ends. The CDR3 sequence is CASSLPATGNEKLFF. CDR3 in DNA: TGTGCCAGCAGTCTCCCTGCGACCGGGAATGAAAAACTGTTTTTT.

The chain has TRBV3-1 (or the pseudogene TRBV3-2) and TRBJ1-2; TRBD1 might be the D (5 bases). Between the trimmed V and J ends, which lost 4 bases and 4 bases, there was a span of 10 bases. Germline lookup yields CDR1 LGHDT and CDR2 YNNKEL (reference sequence). CDR3 length: 13 residues. The CDR3 bases are TGTGCCAGCAGCCGACAGAGTTTCTATGGCTACACCTTC. Its translation: CASSRQSFYGYTF.

This chain joins TRBV7-9 and TRBJ2-3; TRBD1 agrees at 8 bases. The CDR3 runs 14 residues. Germline assignment: CDR1 SEHNR and CDR2 FQNEAQ (reference sequence). V lost 8 bases, J lost 2 bases, and 6 bases stayed unmatched. The CDR3 sequence is CASLPDRVTDTQYF. CDR3 bases: TGTGCCAGCCTCCCGGACAGGGTCACAGATACGCAGTATTTT. Combining the CDR3 with reference TRBV7-9 and TRBJ2-3 gives the whole variable domain DTGVSQNPRHKITKRGQNVTFRCDPISEHNRLYWYRQTLGQGPEFLTYFQNEAQLEKSRLLSDRFSAERPKGSFSTLEIQRTEQGDSAMYLCASLPDRVTDTQYFGPGTRLTVL.

Turning to this clone: Other DNA variants within this sample encode the same CDR3. The V gene is TRBV5-4, the J gene TRBJ1-1; D is undetermined. Germline lookup yields CDR1 SGHNT and CDR2 YYREEE (reference sequence). The CDR3 runs 14 residues. With 0 bases removed from V and 1 base from J, the gap between germline ends came to 7 bases. CDR3 sequence reads: CASSLEAGNTEAFF. The CDR3 DNA follows: TGTGCCAGCAGCTTGGAGGCGGGGAACACTGAAGCTTTCTTT.

The chain joins TRBV6-6 to TRBJ1-2; D not certain. This CDR3 spans 13 amino acids. Trimming removed 2 bases at V and 6 bases at J, with 10 bases between. From germline, CDR1 is MNHNY and CDR2 SVGAGI (reference sequence). The CDR3 reads CASSYEGVNGYTF. CDR3 nucleotide sequence: TGTGCCAGCAGTTACGAGGGCGTTAATGGCTACACCTTC.

The J gene is TRBJ1-5, the V gene TRBV2, with 8 bases fitting TRBD1. Trimming took 1 base from V and 4 from J; bases not matched to a gene: 6. Germline V gives CDR1 SNHLY, CDR2 FYNNEI. The CDR3 sequence is 16 residues long. CDR3 protein: CASSEGQGAYNQPQHF. Written as DNA, the CDR3 is TGTGCCAGCAGTGAAGGGCAGGGGGCGTATAATCAGCCCCAGCATTTT.

This clone showed up just once. J is TRBJ2-3 and V is TRBV6-1; 11 bases are a match to TRBD2. The CDR3 runs 15 residues. Trimming at V came to 3 bases and at J to 3 bases, leaving 2 bases not matched to a gene. Germline V gene lookup returns CDR1 MNHNS and CDR2 SASEGT. CDR3 in DNA: TGTGCCAGCAGTGAGATAGCGGGGGGGACAGATACGCAGTATTTT. Encoded protein: CASSEIAGGTDTQYF.

The V and J genes are TRBV5-4 and TRBJ2-1, with D perhaps matching TRBD1 (5 bases). CDR1 and CDR2 (germline): SGHNT, YYREEE (reference sequence). The V gene lost 4 bases and the J gene lost 9 bases, with 11 bases spanning the gap. The CDR3 covers 12 residues. The CDR3 nucleotides are TGTGCCAGCAGCCAGCAGGGAATTGAGCAGTTCTTC. Its protein is CASSQQGIEQFF.

The chain is built from TRBV18 and TRBJ2-7; 8 bases align to TRBD1. There are 14 residues in the CDR3. J lost 4 bases, V lost 6 bases, and 8 bases had no gene match. From germline, CDR1 is KGHSH and CDR2 LQKENI. CDR3 region: CASSLDREVYEQYF. The CDR3 DNA reads TGTGCCAGCTCCCTGGACAGGGAGGTGTACGAGCAGTACTTC.

This clone was found once. The genes are TRBV7-2 and TRBJ1-5; D might be TRBD1 (6 bases). This CDR3 is 14 amino acids long. The V end was cut by 7 bases, the J end by 4 bases, with 14 bases between. Germline-derived CDR1 and CDR2 are SGHTA and FQGNSA. The CDR3 DNA follows: TGTGCCAGCAACCAGGGGTTTCCGAATCAGCCCCAGCATTTT. This codes for CASNQGFPNQPQHF.

The chain uses TRBV4-1 and TRBJ1-3; the D is unclear. Trimming pared 2 bases from V and 0 bases from J, leaving 11 bases between. The germline gives CDR1 MGHRA, CDR2 YSYEKL. This CDR3 region has 16 residues. The CDR3 here is CASSQQEVNSGNTIYF. In DNA form, the CDR3 reads TGCGCCAGCAGCCAACAGGAGGTTAACTCTGGAAACACCATATATTTT.

This clone showed up just once. The rearrangement uses TRBV12-5 and TRBJ2-1, with TRBD1 matching 11 bases. After removal of 5 bases from V and 9 bases from J, the junction contained 21 bases not matched to a gene. This CDR3 contains 19 residues. CDR1 is LGHNT, CDR2 FRNRAP, per germline. The CDR3 DNA follows: TGTGCTAGTGGTCCCCACCGGGACAGGGGGACGAATCCGGATGGTGAGCAGTTCTTC. Translation: CASGPHRDRGTNPDGEQFF.

The chain joins TRBV19 to TRBJ1-5, with a tentative D call TRBD1 (5 bases). This CDR3 contains 16 residues. Germline V gene data show CDR1 as LNHDA and CDR2 as SQIVND (reference sequence). The ends were cut back, 5 bases at V and 3 bases at J, with 17 bases in the middle. In nucleotides, the CDR3 is TGTGCCAGTAGTTCTTCTTGGGGGGGGACCAATCAGCCCCAGCATTTT. Amino acid sequence: CASSSSWGGTNQPQHF.

The V and J genes are TRBV7-8 and TRBJ1-2; 7 bases fit TRBD1. V lost 1 base and J lost 5; bases outside the gene matches: 7. Germline loops: CDR1 SGHVS, CDR2 FQNEAQ. The CDR3 has 15 residues. In DNA form, the CDR3 reads TGTGCCAGCAGCTTAGTGTCGGGACAGTCATATGGCTACACCTTC. Its protein is CASSLVSGQSYGYTF. Full variable domain (rest looked up from reference TRBV7-8 and TRBJ1-2): GAGVSQSPRYKVAKRGQDVALRCDPISGHVSLFWYQQALGQGPEFLTYFQNEAQLDKSGLPSDRFFAERPEGSVSTLKIQRTQQEDSAVYLCASSLVSGQSYGYTFGSGTRLTVV.

This clone showed up just once. The V gene is TRBV18, the J gene TRBJ1-5; TRBD1 is a possible D gene (6 bases). Germline V gene lookup returns CDR1 KGHSH and CDR2 LQKENI. The CDR3 sequence is 14 residues long. V was clipped by 6 bases and J by 3 bases, with 12 bases between them. This CDR3 reads CASSPRGYNQPQHF. The CDR3 nucleotides are TGTGCCAGCTCCCCAAGGGGGTACAATCAGCCCCAGCATTTT.

This chain uses TRBV7-9 with TRBJ2-7, with 9 bases identical to TRBD2. The CDR3 covers 18 residues. From germline, CDR1 is SEHNR and CDR2 FQNEAQ (reference sequence). V lost 5 bases and J lost 0; bases outside the gene matches: 14. The CDR3 spells CASSPWGSGGPISYEQYF. As DNA, the CDR3 is TGTGCCAGCAGCCCCTGGGGTAGCGGGGGCCCGATCTCCTACGAGCAGTACTTC. Full variable domain (rest looked up from reference TRBV7-9 and TRBJ2-7): DTGVSQNPRHKITKRGQNVTFRCDPISEHNRLYWYRQTLGQGPEFLTYFQNEAQLEKSRLLSDRFSAERPKGSFSTLEIQRTEQGDSAMYLCASSPWGSGGPISYEQYFGPGTRLTVT.

The chain couples TRBV5-3 to TRBJ2-4; 10 bases map to TRBD2. TRBV5-3 is flagged as an ORF with uncertain function. Trimming at V came to 1 base and at J to 5 bases, leaving 15 bases not matched to a gene. The CDR3 totals 19 residues. The CDR3 is CARSLRAGTSGIPENIQYF. The CDR3 coding sequence is TGTGCCAGAAGCTTGAGGGCTGGCACTAGCGGGATTCCCGAAAACATTCAGTACTTC.

V gene TRBV5-1 combines with J gene TRBJ1-1; possible D gene TRBD1, 6 bases. Trimming took 2 bases from V and 0 from J, leaving 14 bases between them. The CDR3 length is 16 residues. Germline values: CDR1 SGHRS, CDR2 YFSETQ. CDR3 amino acids: CASSFLGTFMNTEAFF. The CDR3 nucleotides are TGCGCCAGCAGCTTCCTGGGGACATTCATGAACACTGAAGCTTTCTTT.

The gene calls are TRBV5-1 and TRBJ1-6, with D uncertain. Germline V gene lookup returns CDR1 SGHRS and CDR2 YFSETQ. V was trimmed by 3 bases and J by 0 bases, leaving 13 bases between them. The CDR3 consists of 17 residues. The CDR3 region is CASSSRPGSSYNSPLHF. The CDR3 DNA reads TGCGCCAGCAGCTCCCGCCCCGGGAGCTCCTATAATTCACCCCTCCACTTT.

J is TRBJ1-1 and V is TRBV6-1; D is unresolved. Trimming removed 1 base at V and 5 bases at J, with 11 bases between. The CDR3 sequence is 14 residues long. The germline V gene encodes CDR1 MNHNS and CDR2 SASEGT. This CDR3 reads CASSEGGGRTEAFF. The CDR3 DNA reads TGTGCCAGCAGTGAAGGGGGAGGGAGGACTGAAGCTTTCTTT.

This chain uses TRBV6-2 or TRBV6-3 with TRBJ2-7, with 12 bases identical to TRBD2. The V segment lost 6 bases and the J segment 3 bases; nucleotides outside the gene matches: 12. The CDR3 totals 17 residues. Per germline, CDR1 MNHEY and CDR2 SVGEGT. CDR3 nucleotides: TGTGCCAGCAGCGCCTCCTGGGGGACTAGCGGGTACTACGAGCAGTACTTC. Amino acids: CASSASWGTSGYYEQYF.

The chain combines TRBV5-5 with TRBJ2-3, with no clear D. Per germline, CDR1 SGHKS and CDR2 YYEKEE (reference sequence). The V and J ends lost 3 bases and 0 bases respectively, with 11 bases between them. This CDR3 is 15 amino acids long. CDR3 region: CASSSQEISTDTQYF. DNA for the CDR3: TGTGCCAGCAGCTCGCAGGAAATCAGCACAGATACGCAGTATTTT.

The chain links TRBV19 to TRBJ1-5; 7 positions agree with TRBD1. This CDR3 comprises 14 residues. The germline gives CDR1 LNHDA, CDR2 SQIVND (reference sequence). After removal of 11 bases from V and 1 base from J, the junction contained 8 bases not matched to a gene. Written as DNA, the CDR3 is TGTGCCTCAGGCTGGGGACAGAGCAATCAGCCCCAGCATTTT. Encoded protein: CASGWGQSNQPQHF.

This clone was picked up one time. One end of the junction is discordant with germline, which a read error may explain. The chain has TRBV6-5 and TRBJ1-1; tentative D call: TRBD1 (6 bases). This CDR3 comprises 15 residues. Germline V gene sequence: CDR1 MNHEY, CDR2 SVGAGI. The CDR3 spells CASSLFSTGTISLVF. CDR3 DNA sequence: TGTGCCAGCAGTTTGTTCTCGACAGGCACTATAAGCTTAGTCTTT.

The chain uses TRBV27 and TRBJ1-1, with 9 bases matching TRBD1. The CDR3 extends over 17 amino acids. Unmatched junction bases numbered 16, after V lost 5 bases and J lost 6 bases. The germline V gene has CDR1 MNHEY and CDR2 SMNVEV (reference sequence). CDR3 loop: CASSAKHRGRLVAEAFF. The CDR3, as DNA: TGTGCCAGCAGTGCAAAACACAGGGGGCGCTTAGTGGCTGAAGCTTTCTTT.

The DNA of the CDR3 is TGTGCCAGCAGTGAGCAGCGTCTCTCTGGAAACACCATATATTTT. Amino acid sequence: CASSEQRLSGNTIYF. V gene TRBV6-1 combines with J gene TRBJ1-3; D call uncertain. Trimming stripped 3 bases from V and 0 bases from J, with 9 bases between. CDR3 length equals 15 residues. Looked up from germline, CDR1 is MNHNS and CDR2 is SASEGT.

The chain employs TRBV6-1 and TRBJ1-1; D may be TRBD1 (6 bases). V was cut by 1 base and J by 0 bases, with 15 bases left in between. The CDR3 is 17 residues long. Germline CDR1 and CDR2: MNHNS and SASEGT. CDR3 residues: CASSEERGGVVNTEAFF. The CDR3 nucleotides are TGTGCCAGCAGTGAAGAGAGGGGGGGCGTCGTGAACACTGAAGCTTTCTTT.

This rearrangement joins TRBV5-6 to TRBJ2-3; TRBD2 aligns across 8 bases. The germline gives CDR1 SGHDT, CDR2 YYEEEE. The V gene end was trimmed by 4 bases and the J gene end by 4 bases; junction bases not matched to a gene: 8. CDR3 length: 15 amino acids. CDR3 amino acids: CASSLRPGGPDTQYF. DNA for the CDR3: TGTGCCAGCAGCCTCCGGCCGGGGGGGCCAGATACGCAGTATTTT.